This TCR beta chain was recorded in a study of blood T cell repertoires in COVID-19. Libraries were prepared by immunoSEQ multiplex PCR; TCRdb keeps only in-frame clonotypes and omits some of them. The sample has fewer than 350,000 clones, approximately 85% seen once; the top ten hold less than 2.5%. Germline V gene sequence: CDR1 GTSNPN, CDR2 SVGIG (reference sequence). The CDR3 extends over 15 amino acids. V lost 3 bases to trimming and J lost 14 bases, with 23 bases between them. Clinical histories supplied by participants themselves formed the basis of cohort assignment. This clonotype was sampled from a man younger than 40 who had recovered from COVID-19. The chain combines TRBV30 with TRBJ1-6; D remains ambiguous. The sequencing sample was made of PBMCs or T cells enriched from blood (not recorded which). In nucleotides, the CDR3 is TGTGCCTGGAGCCATTACTTCCCCGGGTCCATGTCCCTCCACTTT. Translation gives CAWSHYFPGSMSLHF.